The 22 T cell receptor beta chains below all came from one sample that was sequenced in a study of CD8 T cells in Susac syndrome. When the RNA was reverse transcribed, random hexamers were used with an input of roughly 0.45 to 1 ug. Using its own MiXCR run on the immunoSEQ multiplex PCR reads, TCRdb lists one record per CDR3 protein. Altogether approximately 190,000 distinct CDR3 sequences are present, 75% to 95% being singletons, with the ten largest covering roughly 0.087%. The sample was CD4+ T cells from PBMCs. The receptor set was obtained from a human donor with Susac syndrome.

This sequence joins TRBV2 and TRBJ2-6; D perhaps matches TRBD2 (5 bases). Trimming took off 3 bases at V and 2 bases at J, with 5 bases between the two ends. CDR3 length: 14 amino acids. Germline V CDR1 and CDR2: SNHLY, FYNNEI. CDR3 sequence reads: CASSERAGANVLTF. The CDR3 nucleotides are TGTGCCAGCAGTGAGCGGGCTGGGGCCAACGTCCTGACTTTC.

This chain connects TRBV20-1 to TRBJ1-2; no reliable D call. The germline V gene has CDR1 DFQATT and CDR2 SNEGSKA (reference sequence). This CDR3 spans 14 amino acids. V lost 0 bases and J 4 bases, leaving 12 bases between the germline ends. CDR3 loop: CSARDYGDGYGYTF. The CDR3 DNA sequence: TGCAGTGCTAGAGATTACGGGGATGGCTATGGCTACACCTTC.

This clonotype was detected once. The rearrangement joins TRBV10-3 to TRBJ2-5; 7 bases are a match to TRBD1. CDR3 length equals 13 residues. From germline, CDR1 is ENHRY and CDR2 SYGVKD. V dropped 8 bases and J dropped 3; count of bases not matched to a gene: 6. CDR3 DNA sequence: TGTGCCATCCAGACAGGGCCCGAAGAGACCCAGTACTTC. It yields the protein CAIQTGPEETQYF.

The gene calls are TRBV18 and TRBJ2-4; the match to TRBD1 covers 7 bases. Looked up from germline, CDR1 is KGHSH and CDR2 is LQKENI. The CDR3 runs to 14 residues. The V and J ends lost 8 bases and 6 bases, in that order; junction bases with no gene match: 10. The CDR3 bases are TGTGCCAGCGCATCGACAGGGACCGGAAACATTCAGTACTTC. Protein sequence: CASASTGTGNIQYF. Full variable domain (remainder filled in from reference TRBV18 and TRBJ2-4): NAGVMQNPRHLVRRRGQEARLRCSPMKGHSHVYWYRQLPEEGLKFMVYLQKENIIDESGMPKERFSAEFPKEGPSILRIQQVVRGDSAAYFCASASTGTGNIQYFGAGTRLSVL.

The J gene is TRBJ2-1, the V gene TRBV20-1, with TRBD2 identical over 10 bases. The CDR3 loop spans 15 amino acids. Trimming at V came to 0 bases and at J to 7 bases, leaving 6 bases not matched to a gene. CDR1 and CDR2 from the germline V gene are DFQATT and SNEGSKA (reference sequence). The CDR3 sequence: CSAREAGGPSNEQFF. The CDR3 bases are TGCAGTGCTAGAGAAGCGGGAGGGCCGAGTAATGAGCAGTTCTTC.

This clonotype was counted once. At one boundary the junction diverges from the germline segment, which might be a read error. J is TRBJ1-1 and V is TRBV5-1; 8 bases match TRBD1. Germline V gene lookup returns CDR1 SGHRS and CDR2 YFSETQ. The CDR3 sequence is 14 residues long. The CDR3 DNA sequence: TGCGCCAGCATCCCTAACCCAGGGGGCACTGAAACTTTCTTT. It encodes CASIPNPGGTETFF.

This chain uses TRBV28 with TRBJ1-5; 7 nucleotides line up with TRBD1. J gave up 3 bases and V 6 bases, and 5 bases lay outside the gene matches. CDR3 length: 14 residues. In germline, CDR1 is MDHEN, CDR2 SYDVKM. CDR3 residues: CASRLTGANQPQHF. The CDR3 DNA reads TGTGCCAGCAGACTAACAGGGGCCAATCAGCCCCAGCATTTT.

The J gene is TRBJ1-1, the V gene TRBV6-5; perhaps TRBD1 as D (6 bases). Germline lookup yields CDR1 MNHEY and CDR2 SVGAGI. Trimming took off 5 bases at V and 8 bases at J, with 9 bases between the two ends. CDR3 length: 11 amino acids. This chain's CDR3 is CASSVQGEAFF. For the CDR3, the DNA is TGTGCCAGCAGTGTACAGGGAGAAGCTTTCTTT.

The chain links TRBV29-1 to TRBJ2-1, with D possibly matching TRBD2 (5 bases). CDR3 size: 12 residues. Per the germline V gene, CDR1 is SQVTM and CDR2 is ANQGSEA. Trimming shortened V by 3 bases and J by 7 bases, and 10 bases separated the two germline ends. The CDR3 bases are TGCAGCGTTGATGAGACGGGAAATGAGCAGTTCTTC. Protein sequence: CSVDETGNEQFF.

The CDR3 spells CASSQLGTAQETQYF. In DNA, the CDR3 is TGTGCCAGCAGCCAGTTAGGGACAGCCCAAGAGACCCAGTACTTC. V gene TRBV7-8 combines with J gene TRBJ2-5; 7 positions agree with TRBD1. The germline V gene encodes CDR1 SGHVS and CDR2 FQNEAQ. CDR3 size: 15 residues. Germline trimming cut 5 bases from V and 1 base from J; bases unmatched to any gene: 7. Based on the CDR3 plus reference TRBV7-8 and TRBJ2-5, the full variable domain is GAGVSQSPRYKVAKRGQDVALRCDPISGHVSLFWYQQALGQGPEFLTYFQNEAQLDKSGLPSDRFFAERPEGSVSTLKIQRTQQEDSAVYLCASSQLGTAQETQYFGPGTRLLVL.

The rearrangement uses TRBV19 and TRBJ2-1; perhaps TRBD1 as D (5 bases). CDR3 size: 17 residues. From germline, CDR1 is LNHDA and CDR2 SQIVND (reference sequence). Trimming stripped 7 bases from V and 1 base from J, with 20 bases between. For the CDR3, the DNA is TGTGCCAGTAACACCCGACAGACCCTAACTTCCTACAATGAGCAGTTCTTC. This translates into CASNTRQTLTSYNEQFF.

This rearrangement joins TRBV5-1 to TRBJ2-7; 7 nucleotides align to TRBD1. Trimming at V came to 4 bases and at J to 3 bases, leaving 4 bases not matched to a gene. The CDR3 totals 13 residues. The germline V gene encodes CDR1 SGHRS and CDR2 YFSETQ. CDR3 amino acids: CASSTDRDYEQYF. The CDR3, as DNA: TGCGCCAGCAGCACCGACAGGGACTACGAGCAGTACTTC.

The chain couples TRBV20-1 to TRBJ2-3; D may be TRBD1 (6 bases). The V end lost 7 bases, the J end lost 0 bases, and 14 bases lay between the germline ends. Germline V gene sequence: CDR1 DFQATT, CDR2 SNEGSKA (reference sequence). This CDR3 is 14 amino acids long. The CDR3 nucleotides are TGCAGTGGCCTCCCGGGACATAGCACAGATACGCAGTATTTT. Amino acids: CSGLPGHSTDTQYF.

CDR3 in amino acids: CSAQPGQGRYEQYF. The CDR3 coding sequence is TGCAGTGCTCAACCGGGACAGGGGAGATACGAGCAGTACTTC. The chain carries TRBV20-1 and TRBJ2-7; 10 bases align to TRBD1. The germline gives CDR1 DFQATT, CDR2 SNEGSKA (reference sequence). V lost 5 bases, J lost 4 bases, and 8 bases stayed unmatched. This CDR3 is built from 14 residues.

The rearrangement joins TRBV3-1 to TRBJ1-4; D not certain. The CDR3 consists of 14 residues. Trimming took off 8 bases at V and 0 bases at J, with 10 bases between the two ends. Germline V CDR1 and CDR2: LGHDT, YNNKEL (reference sequence). The CDR3 loop is CASSVGTTNEKLFF. The CDR3 DNA follows: TGTGCCAGCTCAGTGGGGACAACTAATGAAAAACTGTTTTTT. Drawing the rest from reference TRBV3-1 and TRBJ1-4, the complete variable domain is DTAVSQTPKYLVTQMGNDKSIKCEQNLGHDTMYWYKQDSKKFLKIMFSYNNKELIINETVPNRFSPKSPDKAHLNLHINSLELGDSAVYFCASSVGTTNEKLFFGSGTQLSVL.

The chain joins TRBV5-1 to TRBJ2-4, with D unclear. V was cut by 0 bases and J by 7 bases, with 11 bases left in between. Germline loops: CDR1 SGHRS, CDR2 YFSETQ. This CDR3 has 14 amino acids. The CDR3 sequence is CASSLESPNNIQYF. The CDR3 nucleotides are TGCGCCAGCAGCTTGGAAAGCCCTAACAACATTCAGTACTTC. The whole variable domain, remainder taken from reference TRBV5-1 and TRBJ2-4, is KAGVTQTPRYLIKTRGQQVTLSCSPISGHRSVSWYQQTPGQGLQFLFEYFSETQRNKGNFPGRFSGRQFSNSRSEMNVSTLELGDSALYLCASSLESPNNIQYFGAGTRLSVL.

The chain joins TRBV28 to TRBJ2-1; 7 nucleotides align to TRBD2. The CDR3 is made up of 17 amino acids. Germline loops: CDR1 MDHEN, CDR2 SYDVKM. The V segment lost 3 bases and the J segment 0 bases; nucleotides outside the gene matches: 8. The CDR3 loop is CASSLPSGASSYNEQFF. CDR3 nucleotides: TGTGCCAGCAGTTTGCCTAGCGGAGCGAGCTCCTACAATGAGCAGTTCTTC.

The chain has TRBV18 and TRBJ1-4; D is ambiguous. V was clipped by 3 bases and J by 0 bases, with 5 bases between them. There are 14 residues in the CDR3. Germline CDR1 KGHSH, CDR2 LQKENI. For the CDR3, the DNA is TGTGCCAGCTCACCTGGGGCAACTAATGAAAAACTGTTTTTT. Residues: CASSPGATNEKLFF.

This chain links TRBV27 with TRBJ1-5; perhaps TRBD1 as D (5 bases). This CDR3 spans 14 amino acids. The V gene's germline CDR1 is MNHEY and CDR2 SMNVEV (reference sequence). Deletions cut 6 bases from V and 7 bases from J, with 16 bases between. The chain's CDR3 is CASSPFGGRQPQHF. The DNA of the CDR3 is TGTGCCAGCAGCCCATTCGGGGGTAGGCAGCCCCAGCATTTT.

The rearrangement uses TRBV3-1 and TRBJ1-6; D remains unclear. Germline CDR1 and CDR2: LGHDT and YNNKEL (reference sequence). V was shortened by 4 bases and J by 9 bases, with 10 bases between the two germline ends. This CDR3 contains 13 residues. The CDR3 sequence is CASSPGLTSPLHF. The CDR3 DNA is TGTGCCAGCAGCCCTGGACTGACTTCACCCCTCCACTTT.

This clonotype was seen once. This chain connects TRBV10-3 to TRBJ2-1; D possibly uses TRBD1 or TRBD2 (5 bases each). Germline V CDR1 and CDR2: ENHRY, SYGVKD. V was shortened by 8 bases and J by 7 bases, with 21 bases between the two germline ends. The CDR3 contains 15 residues. The CDR3 loop is CAIRGVGEATNEQFF. Here the CDR3 DNA reads TGTGCCATCCGGGGCGTCGGAGAAGCTACGAATGAGCAGTTCTTC.

J is TRBJ2-4 and V is TRBV13; TRBD1 matches at 9 bases. This CDR3 is built from 17 residues. V shed 5 bases and J 3 bases; nucleotides not matched to a gene: 11. Germline lookup yields CDR1 PRHDT and CDR2 FYEKMQ (reference sequence). The CDR3 coding sequence is TGTGCCAGCAGCGGGGACAGGGAAAAAGGGAGCAAAAACATTCAGTACTTC. It encodes CASSGDREKGSKNIQYF.